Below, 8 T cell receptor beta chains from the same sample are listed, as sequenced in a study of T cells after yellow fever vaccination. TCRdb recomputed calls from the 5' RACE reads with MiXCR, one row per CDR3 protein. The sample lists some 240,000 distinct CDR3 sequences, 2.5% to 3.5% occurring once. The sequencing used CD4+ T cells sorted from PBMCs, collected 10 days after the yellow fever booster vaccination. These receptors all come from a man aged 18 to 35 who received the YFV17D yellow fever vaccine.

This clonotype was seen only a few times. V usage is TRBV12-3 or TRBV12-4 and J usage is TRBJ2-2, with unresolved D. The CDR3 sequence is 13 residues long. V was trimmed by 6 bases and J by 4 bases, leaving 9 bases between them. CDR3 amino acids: CASSPGLTGELFF. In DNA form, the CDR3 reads TGTGCCAGCAGCCCGGGCCTCACCGGGGAGCTGTTTTTT.

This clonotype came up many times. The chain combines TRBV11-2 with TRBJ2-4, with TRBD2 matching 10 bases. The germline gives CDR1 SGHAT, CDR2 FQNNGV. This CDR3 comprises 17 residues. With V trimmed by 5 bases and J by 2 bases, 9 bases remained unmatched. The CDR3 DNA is TGTGCCAGCAGCGACCGACTAGCGGGTCGAACCAAAAACATTCAGTACTTC. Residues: CASSDRLAGRTKNIQYF.

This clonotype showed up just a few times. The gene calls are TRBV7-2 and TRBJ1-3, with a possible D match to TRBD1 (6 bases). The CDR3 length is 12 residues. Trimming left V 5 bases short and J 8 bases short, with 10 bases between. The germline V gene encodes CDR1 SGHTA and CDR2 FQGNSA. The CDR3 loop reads CASSLQGYTIYF. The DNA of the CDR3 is TGTGCCAGCAGCCTACAGGGATACACCATATATTTT.

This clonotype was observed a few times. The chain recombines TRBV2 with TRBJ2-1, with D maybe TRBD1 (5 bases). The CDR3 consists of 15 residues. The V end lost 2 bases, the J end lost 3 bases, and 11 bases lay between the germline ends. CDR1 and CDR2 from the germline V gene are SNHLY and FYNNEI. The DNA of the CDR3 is TGTGCCAGCAGTGAAAGGCAGGGTAACTACAATGAGCAGTTCTTC. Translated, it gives CASSERQGNYNEQFF.

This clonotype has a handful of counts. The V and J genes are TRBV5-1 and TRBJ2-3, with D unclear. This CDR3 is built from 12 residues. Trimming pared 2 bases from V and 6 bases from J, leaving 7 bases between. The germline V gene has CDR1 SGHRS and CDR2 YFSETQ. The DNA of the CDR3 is TGCGCCAGCAGCTTAGCGTATGATACGCAGTATTTT. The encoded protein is CASSLAYDTQYF.

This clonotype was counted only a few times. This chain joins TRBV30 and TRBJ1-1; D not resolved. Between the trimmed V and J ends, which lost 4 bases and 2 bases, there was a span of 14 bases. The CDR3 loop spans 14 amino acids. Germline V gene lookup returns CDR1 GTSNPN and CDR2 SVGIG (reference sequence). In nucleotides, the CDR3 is TGTGCCTGGATTACTTCAGCACTTAACACTGAAGCTTTCTTT. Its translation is CAWITSALNTEAFF.

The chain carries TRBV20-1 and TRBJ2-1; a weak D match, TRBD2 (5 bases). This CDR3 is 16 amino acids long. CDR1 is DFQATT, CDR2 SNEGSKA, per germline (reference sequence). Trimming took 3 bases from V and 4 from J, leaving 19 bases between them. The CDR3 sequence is CSARLGRPEEYNEQFF. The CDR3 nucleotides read TGCAGTGCTAGGTTAGGACGGCCGGAGGAATACAATGAGCAGTTCTTC.

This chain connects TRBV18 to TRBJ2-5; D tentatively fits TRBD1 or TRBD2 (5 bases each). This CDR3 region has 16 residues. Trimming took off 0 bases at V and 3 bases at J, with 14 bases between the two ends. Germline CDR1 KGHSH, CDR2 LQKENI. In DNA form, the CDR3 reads TGTGCCAGCTCACCACCGGGGCCTCGGGGCGAAGAGACCCAGTACTTC. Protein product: CASSPPGPRGEETQYF.